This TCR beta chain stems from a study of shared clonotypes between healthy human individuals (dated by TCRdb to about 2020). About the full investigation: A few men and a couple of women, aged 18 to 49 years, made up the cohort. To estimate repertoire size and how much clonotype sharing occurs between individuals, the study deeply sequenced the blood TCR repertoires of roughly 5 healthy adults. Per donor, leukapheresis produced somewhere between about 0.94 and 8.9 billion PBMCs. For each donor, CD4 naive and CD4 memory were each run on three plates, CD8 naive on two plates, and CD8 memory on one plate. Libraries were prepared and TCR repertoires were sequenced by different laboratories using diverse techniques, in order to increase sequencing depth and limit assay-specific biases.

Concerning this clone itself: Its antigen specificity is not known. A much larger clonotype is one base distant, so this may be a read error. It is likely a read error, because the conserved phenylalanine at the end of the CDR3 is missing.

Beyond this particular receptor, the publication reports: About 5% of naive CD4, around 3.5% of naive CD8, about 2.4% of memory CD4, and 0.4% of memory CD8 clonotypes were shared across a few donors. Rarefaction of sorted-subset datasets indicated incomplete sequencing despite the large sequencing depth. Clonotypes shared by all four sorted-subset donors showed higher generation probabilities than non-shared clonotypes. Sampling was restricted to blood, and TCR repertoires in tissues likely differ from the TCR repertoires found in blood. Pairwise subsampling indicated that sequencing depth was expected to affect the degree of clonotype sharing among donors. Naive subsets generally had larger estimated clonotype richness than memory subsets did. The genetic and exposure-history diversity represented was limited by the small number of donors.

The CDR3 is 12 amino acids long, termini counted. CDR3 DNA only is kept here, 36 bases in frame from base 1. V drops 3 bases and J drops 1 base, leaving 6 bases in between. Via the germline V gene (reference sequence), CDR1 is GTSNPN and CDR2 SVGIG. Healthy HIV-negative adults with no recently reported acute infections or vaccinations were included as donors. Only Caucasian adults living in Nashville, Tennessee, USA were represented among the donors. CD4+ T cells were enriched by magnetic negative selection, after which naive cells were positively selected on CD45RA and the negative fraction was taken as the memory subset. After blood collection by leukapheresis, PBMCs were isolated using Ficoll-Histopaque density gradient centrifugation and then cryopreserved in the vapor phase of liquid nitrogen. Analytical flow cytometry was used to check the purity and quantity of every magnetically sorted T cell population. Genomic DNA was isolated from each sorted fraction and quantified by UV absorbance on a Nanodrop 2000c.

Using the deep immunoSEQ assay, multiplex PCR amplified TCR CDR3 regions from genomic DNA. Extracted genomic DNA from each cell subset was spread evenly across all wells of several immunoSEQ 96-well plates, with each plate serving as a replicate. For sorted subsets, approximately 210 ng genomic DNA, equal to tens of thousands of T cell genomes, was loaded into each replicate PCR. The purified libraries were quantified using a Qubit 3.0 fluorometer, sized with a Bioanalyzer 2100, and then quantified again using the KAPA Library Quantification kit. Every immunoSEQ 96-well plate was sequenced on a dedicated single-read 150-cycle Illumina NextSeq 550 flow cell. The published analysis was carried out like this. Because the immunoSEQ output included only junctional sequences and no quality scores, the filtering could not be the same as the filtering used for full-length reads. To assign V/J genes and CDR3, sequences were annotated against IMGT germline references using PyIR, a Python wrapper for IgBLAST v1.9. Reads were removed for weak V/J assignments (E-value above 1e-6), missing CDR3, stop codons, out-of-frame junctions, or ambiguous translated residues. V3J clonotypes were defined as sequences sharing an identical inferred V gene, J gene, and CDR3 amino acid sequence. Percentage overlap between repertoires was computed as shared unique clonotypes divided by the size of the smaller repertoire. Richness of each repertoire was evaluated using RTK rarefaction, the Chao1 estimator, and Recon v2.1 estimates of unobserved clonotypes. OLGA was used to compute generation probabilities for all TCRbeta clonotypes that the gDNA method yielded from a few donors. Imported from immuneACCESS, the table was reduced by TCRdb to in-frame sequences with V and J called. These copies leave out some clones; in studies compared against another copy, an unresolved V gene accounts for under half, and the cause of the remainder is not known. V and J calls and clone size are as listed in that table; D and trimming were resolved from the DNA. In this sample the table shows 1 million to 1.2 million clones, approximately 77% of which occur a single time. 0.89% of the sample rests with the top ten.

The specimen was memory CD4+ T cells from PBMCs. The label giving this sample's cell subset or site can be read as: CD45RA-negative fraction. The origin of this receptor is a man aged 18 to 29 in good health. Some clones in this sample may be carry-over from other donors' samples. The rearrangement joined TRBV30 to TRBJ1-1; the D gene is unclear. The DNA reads TGTGCCTGGAGATCAGAGAACACTGAAGCTTTCCTT. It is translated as CAWRSENTEAFL.